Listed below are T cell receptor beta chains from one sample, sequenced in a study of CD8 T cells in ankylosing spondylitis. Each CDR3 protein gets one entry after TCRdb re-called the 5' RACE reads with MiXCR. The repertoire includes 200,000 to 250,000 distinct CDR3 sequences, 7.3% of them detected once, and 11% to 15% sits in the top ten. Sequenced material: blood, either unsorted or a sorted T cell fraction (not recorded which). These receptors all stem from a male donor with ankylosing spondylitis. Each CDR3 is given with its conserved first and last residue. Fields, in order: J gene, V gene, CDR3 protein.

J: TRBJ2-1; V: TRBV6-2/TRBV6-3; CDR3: CASSTGAEQFF
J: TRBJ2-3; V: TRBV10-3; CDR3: CAISESMGITDTQYF
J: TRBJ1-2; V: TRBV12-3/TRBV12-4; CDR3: CASRYVYGYTF
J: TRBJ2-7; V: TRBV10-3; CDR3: CATRGGSYYEQYF
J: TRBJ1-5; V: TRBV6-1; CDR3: CASSSQGYTQPQHF
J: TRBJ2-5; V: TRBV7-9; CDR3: CASTSRRTSRKETQYF
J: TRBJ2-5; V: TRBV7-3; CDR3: CASSSRAGGLYQETQYF
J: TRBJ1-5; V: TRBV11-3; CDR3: CASSLDPDSNQPQHF
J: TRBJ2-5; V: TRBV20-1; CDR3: CSARDPYGEGLQETQYF
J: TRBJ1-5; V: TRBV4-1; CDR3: CASSRGLGSNQPQHF